One T cell receptor beta chain is described in this entry. UMIs accompanied the 5'RACE template switching by which TCR beta cDNA was made. TCRdb re-called the 5' RACE reads; one entry per CDR3 protein, DNA not given. The sample holds over 200,000 distinct CDR3 sequences. The sample is drawn from a study of T cells expressing NK-cell markers. The CDR3 extends over 14 amino acids. CDR1 and CDR2 from the germline V gene are SGHTA and FQGNSA. This sequence was found in a man younger than 35 in good health. The rearrangement links TRBV7-2 to TRBJ2-1; TCRdb's D call of TRBD2 is untestable without DNA. The sequenced sample was blood T cells: a sorted CD56 or NKG2C T cell subset, CD4+ or CD8+ T cells, or bulk PBMC T cells (not recorded which). This chain's CDR3 is CASSAGLAGREQFF.